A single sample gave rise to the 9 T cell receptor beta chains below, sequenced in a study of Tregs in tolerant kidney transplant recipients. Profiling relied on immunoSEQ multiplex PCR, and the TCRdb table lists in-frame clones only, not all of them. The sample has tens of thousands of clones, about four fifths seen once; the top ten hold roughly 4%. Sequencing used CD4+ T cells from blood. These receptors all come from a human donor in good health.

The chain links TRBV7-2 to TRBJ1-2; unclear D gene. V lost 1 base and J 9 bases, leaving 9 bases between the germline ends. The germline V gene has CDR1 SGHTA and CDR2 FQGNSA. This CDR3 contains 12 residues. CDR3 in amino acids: CASSLVEGSYTF. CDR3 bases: TGTGCCAGCAGCTTAGTGGAGGGAAGCTACACCTTC. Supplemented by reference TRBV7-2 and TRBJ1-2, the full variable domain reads GAGVSQSPSNKVTEKGKDVELRCDPISGHTALYWYRQSLGQGLEFLIYFQGNSAPDKSGLPSDRFSAERTGGSVSTLTIQRTQQEDSAVYLCASSLVEGSYTFGSGTRLTVV.

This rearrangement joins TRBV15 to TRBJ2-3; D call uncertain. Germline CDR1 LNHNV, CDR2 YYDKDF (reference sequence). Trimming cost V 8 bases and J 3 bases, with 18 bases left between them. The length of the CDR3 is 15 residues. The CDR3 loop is CATSPGRGRTDTQYF. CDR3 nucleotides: TGTGCCACCTCACCGGGCCGCGGAAGGACAGATACGCAGTATTTT.

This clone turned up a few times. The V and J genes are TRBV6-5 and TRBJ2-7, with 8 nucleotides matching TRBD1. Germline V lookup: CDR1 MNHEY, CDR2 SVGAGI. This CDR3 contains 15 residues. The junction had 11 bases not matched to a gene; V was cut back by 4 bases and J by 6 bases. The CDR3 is CASSSYGQGMVEQYF. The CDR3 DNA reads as TGTGCCAGCAGTTCCTACGGACAGGGAATGGTCGAGCAGTACTTC.

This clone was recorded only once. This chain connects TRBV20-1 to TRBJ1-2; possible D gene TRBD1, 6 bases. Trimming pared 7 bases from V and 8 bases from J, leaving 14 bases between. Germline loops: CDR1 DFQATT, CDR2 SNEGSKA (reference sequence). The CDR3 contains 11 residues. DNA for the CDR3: TGCAGTGTGCGGAGGGGGGAAGGCTACACCTTC. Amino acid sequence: CSVRRGEGYTF.

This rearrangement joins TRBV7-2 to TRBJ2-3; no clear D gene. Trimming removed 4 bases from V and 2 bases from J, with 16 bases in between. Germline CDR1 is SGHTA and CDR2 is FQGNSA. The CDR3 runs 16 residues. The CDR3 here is CASSSSYSPLTDTQYF. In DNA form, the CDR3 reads TGTGCCAGCAGCTCCTCTTATTCCCCCCTCACAGATACGCAGTATTTT.

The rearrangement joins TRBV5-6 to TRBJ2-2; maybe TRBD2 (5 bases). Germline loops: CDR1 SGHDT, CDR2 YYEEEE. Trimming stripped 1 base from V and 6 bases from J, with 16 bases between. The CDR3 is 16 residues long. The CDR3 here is CASSLRLRVPPGELFF. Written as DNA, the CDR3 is TGTGCCAGCAGCTTGCGGTTGAGGGTACCCCCCGGGGAGCTGTTTTTT.

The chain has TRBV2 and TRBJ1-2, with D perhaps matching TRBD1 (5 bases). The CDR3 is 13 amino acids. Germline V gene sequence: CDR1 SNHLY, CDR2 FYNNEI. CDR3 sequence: CAEGQANYYGYTF. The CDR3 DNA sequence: TGTGCTGAGGGGCAGGCAAACTACTATGGCTACACCTTC.

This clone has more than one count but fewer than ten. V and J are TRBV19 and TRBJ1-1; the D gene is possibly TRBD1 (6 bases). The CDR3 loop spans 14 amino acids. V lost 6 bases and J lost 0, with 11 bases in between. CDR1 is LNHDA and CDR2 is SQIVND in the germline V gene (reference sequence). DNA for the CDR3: TGTGCCAGTAGCCTCGGACAGCTGAACACTGAAGCTTTCTTT. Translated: CASSLGQLNTEAFF. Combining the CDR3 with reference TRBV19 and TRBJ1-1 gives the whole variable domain DGGITQSPKYLFRKEGQNVTLSCEQNLNHDAMYWYRQDPGQGLRLIYYSQIVNDFQKGDIAEGYSVSREKKESFPLTVTSAQKNPTAFYLCASSLGQLNTEAFFGQGTRLTVV.

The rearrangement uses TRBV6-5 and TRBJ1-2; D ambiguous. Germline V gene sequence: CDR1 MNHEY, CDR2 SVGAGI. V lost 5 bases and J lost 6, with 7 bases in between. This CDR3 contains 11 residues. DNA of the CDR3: TGTGCCAGCAGTGCCCAAGATGGCTACACCTTC. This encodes CASSAQDGYTF.